Included here is one T cell receptor beta chain sequence, with context. The data are from a study of somatic mutations in cytotoxic T cells in rheumatoid arthritis. CDR1 is MGHDK and CDR2 is SYGVNS in the germline V gene. This CDR3 comprises 13 residues. V was pared by 4 bases and J by 0 bases, with 7 bases between. The repertoire was sequenced with immunoSEQ multiplex PCR; TCRdb's copy has only in-frame clones and lacks some. The sample lists roughly 20,000 clones; more than 65% were seen once. The chain is built from TRBV25-1 and TRBJ2-7; D unclear. The TCR comes from an adult with rheumatoid arthritis. Sequencing was performed on CD8+ T cells sorted from blood. The CDR3 DNA reads as TGTGCCAGCAGTGCTGGCGGCTCCTACGAGCAGTACTTC. Amino acids: CASSAGGSYEQYF.